Listed below are T cell receptor beta chains from one sample, sequenced in a study of blood T cell repertoires in COVID-19. Sequencing used immunoSEQ multiplex PCR; TCRdb keeps in-frame clones, though not all of them. The sample consists of some 130,000 clones, around 89% of them appearing once. The specimen was peripheral blood. The receptors derive from a man aged 55-75 years with COVID-19, enrolled during active disease. CDR3s include the opening cysteine and the closing phenylalanine or tryptophan. The size field is filled for only some rows; it gives once, few, many or a size class.

cdr3_aa: CASSEYISGDGYTF
j_call: TRBJ1-2
v_call: TRBV25-1
clone_size: NA

cdr3_aa: CSGRGGRGEKLFF
j_call: TRBJ1-4
v_call: TRBV29-1
clone_size: NA

cdr3_aa: CASSQGWTGVEAFF
j_call: TRBJ1-1
v_call: TRBV3-1/TRBV3-2
clone_size: NA

cdr3_aa: CASITDYNQPQHF
j_call: TRBJ1-5
v_call: TRBV28
clone_size: NA

cdr3_aa: CASSPHGVANYGYTF
j_call: TRBJ1-2
v_call: TRBV7-9
clone_size: NA

cdr3_aa: CASSEWQQETQYF
j_call: TRBJ2-5
v_call: TRBV25-1
clone_size: NA

cdr3_aa: CASSLVLRGGYYGYTF
j_call: TRBJ1-2
v_call: TRBV5-1
clone_size: NA

cdr3_aa: CASSLVAGLAGGSGEQYF
j_call: TRBJ2-7
v_call: TRBV7-2
clone_size: NA

cdr3_aa: CASSYSVDRGNEKLFF
j_call: TRBJ1-4
v_call: TRBV6-5
clone_size: NA

cdr3_aa: CASSVGTGDGYTF
j_call: TRBJ1-2
v_call: TRBV9
clone_size: NA

cdr3_aa: CASSEPRGWAGGYTF
j_call: TRBJ1-2
v_call: TRBV6-1
clone_size: once

cdr3_aa: CASSEEAPGSYEQYF
j_call: TRBJ2-7
v_call: TRBV6-1
clone_size: NA

cdr3_aa: CASRGGDRAFSNQPQHF
j_call: TRBJ1-5
v_call: TRBV2
clone_size: NA

cdr3_aa: CASSGRQGLYGYTF
j_call: TRBJ1-2
v_call: TRBV2
clone_size: NA

cdr3_aa: CAWSVRGGNQPQHF
j_call: TRBJ1-5
v_call: TRBV30
clone_size: NA

cdr3_aa: CASSARDRINTGELFF
j_call: TRBJ2-2
v_call: TRBV9
clone_size: once

cdr3_aa: CASSLRVANTEAFF
j_call: TRBJ1-1
v_call: TRBV7-2
clone_size: once

cdr3_aa: CASGSDRMNTEAFF
j_call: TRBJ1-1
v_call: TRBV7-2
clone_size: NA

cdr3_aa: CASSQDRVITYEQYF
j_call: TRBJ2-7
v_call: TRBV3-1/TRBV3-2
clone_size: NA

cdr3_aa: CASSPSGGGYTF
j_call: TRBJ1-2
v_call: TRBV5-1
clone_size: NA

cdr3_aa: CASTEQGLGRDYGYTF
j_call: TRBJ1-2
v_call: TRBV28
clone_size: NA

cdr3_aa: CASSLSTGVVSPLHF
j_call: TRBJ1-6
v_call: TRBV13
clone_size: NA

cdr3_aa: CASRRVNGNTIYF
j_call: TRBJ1-3
v_call: TRBV6-5
clone_size: NA

cdr3_aa: CASRRRGTGEVEAFF
j_call: TRBJ1-1
v_call: TRBV6-5
clone_size: NA

cdr3_aa: CASTLDSTEAFF
j_call: TRBJ1-1
v_call: TRBV2
clone_size: NA

cdr3_aa: CASSQVPAGREKLFF
j_call: TRBJ1-4
v_call: TRBV3-1/TRBV3-2
clone_size: NA